This T cell receptor (beta chain) originates from a study of graft-versus-host responses after intestinal transplantation (dated by TCRdb to the early 2020s). Context from the whole study: Recipients received multivisceral, liver-intestinal, or isolated intestinal transplants. Rather than going through the commercial service, samples from a few later patients were sequenced in-house on an Illumina MiSeq and processed with MiXCR. After intestinal transplantation, graft-versus-host and host-versus-graft alloreactive T cell clones were followed in the graft, circulation and bone marrow using bulk TCR-beta CDR3 sequencing. All recipients received anti-thymocyte globulin induction followed by maintenance tacrolimus and steroids for approximately 3 years. Of the 20 to 30 intestinal transplant recipients enrolled in the cohort, one of whom was a retransplant, a few patients without pretransplant specimens were excluded. Donor T cell macrochimerism was defined as a peak of at least 4% donor T cells among recipient peripheral blood mononuclear cells. To identify alloreactive clones, pre-transplant mixed lymphocyte reaction products were sequenced and then compared with unstimulated pre-transplant donor and recipient T cells.

The label giving this sample's time point can be read as: cells obtained before transplantation from donor or recipient. CD3+CD4+ and CD3+CD8+ populations were FACS-sorted from unstimulated pre-transplant donor and recipient cells taken from spleen or lymph nodes. Points on this clone: Its cognate antigen has yet to be identified. Per-nucleotide qualities are absent, and no much larger clonotype sits a single base away.

General findings and caveats noted by the study authors: Conclusions were limited by the relatively low number and heterogeneity of intestinal transplant patients. In the allografts of patients with donor T cell macrochimerism, GvH to HvG T cell clonal ratios were high. GvH clones were found in recipient bone marrow, and some of the GvH clones appeared earlier in ileal mucosa or blood, which is consistent with an intestinal mucosal origin. Early after transplant, peak levels of circulating GvH clones were found to be associated with declines in HvG clones.

Receptors were amplified or captured by the immunoSEQ multiplex PCR assay. For most patients, genomic DNA was isolated using the Qiagen DNeasy Blood and Tissue Kit and was shipped frozen to Adaptive Biotechnologies for TCR sequencing. Adaptive Biotechnologies carried out high-throughput TCR-beta CDR3 sequencing of genomic DNA for most patients. Processing in the source paper ran as follows. Adaptive's ImmunoSEQ software supplied the TCR sequencing data for 18 patients, while MiXCR and VDJtools were used to process a few other patients. To correct CD4 versus CD8 sorting errors, sequences present in both subsets at a frequency ratio below 5:1 were removed. Because the origin of CDR3 nucleotide sequences shared between donor and recipient could not be assigned, those sequences were removed. To count as alloreactive, a clone needed at least 2-fold expansion over unstimulated cells and a minimum CFSE-low frequency of 0.002% (template counts) or 0.001% (read counts). Mappable clones were those detected in sequenced pre-transplant spleen, lymph node, or MLR CFSE-low populations of the donor or recipient. Cumulative frequency of alloreactive clones was calculated as a percentage of all sequences weighted by copy number. TCRdb provides this immuneACCESS table in a form limited to in-frame rearrangements. Some clones are lacking; in checked studies, under half of them reflect an unresolved V gene, and why the rest are absent is not known. V, J and clone size were drawn from that table, and D and trimming were deduced from the DNA. Here the sample has over 75,000 clones; under 95% occur a single time. The ten largest account for roughly 0.07% of the sample.

V is shortened by 1 base, J by 7 bases, and the region joining them spans 11 bases. Based on the germline V gene (reference sequence), the CDR1 and CDR2 sequences are PRHDT and FYEKMQ. Spanning cysteine to phenylalanine, the CDR3 consists of 14 amino acids. CDR3 DNA only is kept here, 42 bases in frame from base 1. The clonotype was recovered from a human donor who was the organ donor for an intestinal transplant. The source material was unstimulated CD8+ T cells sorted from spleen or lymph node cells, sampled before transplant. The rearrangement joined TRBV13 to TRBJ1-5; the D region possibly corresponds to TRBD1 (5 bases align). The CDR3: CASSLAGVGQPQHF. The nucleotide sequence reads as follows: TGTGCCAGCAGCTTAGCGGGGGTTGGGCAGCCCCAGCATTTT.